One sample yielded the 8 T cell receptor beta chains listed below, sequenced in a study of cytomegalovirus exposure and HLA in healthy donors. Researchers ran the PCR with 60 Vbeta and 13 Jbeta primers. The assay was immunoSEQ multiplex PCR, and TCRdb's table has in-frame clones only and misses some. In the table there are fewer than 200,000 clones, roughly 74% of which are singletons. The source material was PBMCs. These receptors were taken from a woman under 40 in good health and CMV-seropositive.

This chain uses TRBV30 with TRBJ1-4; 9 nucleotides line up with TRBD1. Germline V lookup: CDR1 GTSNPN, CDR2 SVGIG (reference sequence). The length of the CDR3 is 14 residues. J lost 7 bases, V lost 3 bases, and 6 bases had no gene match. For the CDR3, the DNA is TGTGCCTGGAGGACACAGGGGGCAGGTGAAAAACTGTTTTTT. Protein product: CAWRTQGAGEKLFF.

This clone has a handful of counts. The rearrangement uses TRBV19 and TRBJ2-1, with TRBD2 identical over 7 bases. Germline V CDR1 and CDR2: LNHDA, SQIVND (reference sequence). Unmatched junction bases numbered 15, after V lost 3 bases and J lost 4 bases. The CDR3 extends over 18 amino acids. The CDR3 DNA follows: TGTGCCAGTAGTATTGTAGGTGGTCTAGCGGCCCTATACAATGAGCAGTTCTTC. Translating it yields CASSIVGGLAALYNEQFF.

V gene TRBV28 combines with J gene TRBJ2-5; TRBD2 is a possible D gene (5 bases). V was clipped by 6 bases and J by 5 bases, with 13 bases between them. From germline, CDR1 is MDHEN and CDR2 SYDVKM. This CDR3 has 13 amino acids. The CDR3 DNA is TGTGCCAGCAGCCTAGGCGGGTGGGAGACCCAGTACTTC. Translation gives CASSLGGWETQYF.

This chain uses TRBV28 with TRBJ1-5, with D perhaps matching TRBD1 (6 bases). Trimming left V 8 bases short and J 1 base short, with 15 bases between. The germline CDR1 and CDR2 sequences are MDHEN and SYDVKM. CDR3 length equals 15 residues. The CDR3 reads CASRKQGPSNQPQHF. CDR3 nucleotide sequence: TGTGCCAGCCGAAAACAGGGACCCAGCAATCAGCCCCAGCATTTT.

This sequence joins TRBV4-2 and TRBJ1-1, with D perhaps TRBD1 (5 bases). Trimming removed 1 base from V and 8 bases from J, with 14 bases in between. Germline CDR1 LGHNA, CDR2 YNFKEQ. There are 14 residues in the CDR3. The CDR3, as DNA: TGTGCCAGCAGCCAAGGGGGGGACGCACGAGAAGCTTTCTTT. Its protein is CASSQGGDAREAFF.

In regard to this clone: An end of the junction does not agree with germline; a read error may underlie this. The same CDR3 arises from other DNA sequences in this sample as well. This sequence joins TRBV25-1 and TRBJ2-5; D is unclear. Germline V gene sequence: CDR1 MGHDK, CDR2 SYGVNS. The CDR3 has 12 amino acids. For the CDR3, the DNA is TGTGCCAGCAGCGAATATAAAGAGACCCAGTACTTC. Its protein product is CASSEYKETQYF.

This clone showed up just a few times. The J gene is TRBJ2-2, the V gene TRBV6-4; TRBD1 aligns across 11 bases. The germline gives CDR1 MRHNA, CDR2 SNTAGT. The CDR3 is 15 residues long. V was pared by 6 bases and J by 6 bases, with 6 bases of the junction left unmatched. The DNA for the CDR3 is TGTGCCAGCAGCCCCGGGACAGGGGGTTCCGGGGAGCTGTTTTTT. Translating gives CASSPGTGGSGELFF.

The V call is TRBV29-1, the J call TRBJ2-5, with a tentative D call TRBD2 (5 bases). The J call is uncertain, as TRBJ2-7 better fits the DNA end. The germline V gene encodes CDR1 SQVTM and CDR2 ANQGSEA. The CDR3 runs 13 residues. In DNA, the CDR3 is TGCAGCGCCATCGACCGGGGAATATACGAGCAGTACTTC. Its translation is CSAIDRGIYEQYF.